The subject of this entry is one TCR beta chain. The CDR3 consists of 13 residues. V gave up 0 bases and J gave up 7 bases, with 8 bases separating them. Germline V gives CDR1 KGHDR, CDR2 SFDVKD. This sample was taken from a study of blood T cell repertoires in COVID-19. Study-wide context: There were acute and convalescent COVID-19 samples, and they came from the United States, Italy and Spain. From T cells, B-cell-depleted T cells, or PBMCs came the material, which was cDNA or gDNA.

As handled by the study authors: Researchers report that nucleated cell counts were estimated from reference gene primer amplification. Libraries were prepared by immunoSEQ multiplex PCR; TCRdb keeps only in-frame clonotypes and omits some of them. V and J calls and clone size follow that table, whereas D and trimming were derived from the DNA. Here the sample spans fewer than 90,000 clones, 76% being singletons. The chain carries TRBV24-1 and TRBJ2-5; no reliable D call. The receptor was isolated from a man aged 60 to 75 with COVID-19, enrolled during active disease. Sequencing was performed on peripheral blood. CDR3 nucleotides: TGTGCCACCAGTGATTTGAGCCGTGGGACCCAGTACTTC. This gives the protein CATSDLSRGTQYF.